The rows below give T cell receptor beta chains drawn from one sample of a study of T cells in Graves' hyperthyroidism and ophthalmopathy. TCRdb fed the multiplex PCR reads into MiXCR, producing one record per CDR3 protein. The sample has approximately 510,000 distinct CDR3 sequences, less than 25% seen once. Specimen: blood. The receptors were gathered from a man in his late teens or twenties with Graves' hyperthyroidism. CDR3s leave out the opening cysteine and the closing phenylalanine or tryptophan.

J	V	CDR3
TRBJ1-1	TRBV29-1	SATRQGPEAF
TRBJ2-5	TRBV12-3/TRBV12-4	ASSPEGLAGDLKRSTQY
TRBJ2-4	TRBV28	ASSGLTGIKNIQY
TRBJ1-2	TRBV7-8	ASSTTGTGGLLLGYT
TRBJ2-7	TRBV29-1	SVRQGRYEQY
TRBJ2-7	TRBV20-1	SARDRDSSYEQY
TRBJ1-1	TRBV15	ATSRDVGGRDTEAF
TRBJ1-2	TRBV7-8	ASSPLTSNYGYT
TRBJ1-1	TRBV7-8	ASSAYNLEAF
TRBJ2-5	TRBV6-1	ASSTGLTVVETQY
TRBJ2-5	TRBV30	AWSVAGGETQY